Below, one T cell receptor beta chain is given with its context. Its antigen is unknown. The sample originates from a study of tumor-infiltrating lymphocytes in primary liver carcinoma. About the research overall: All lesions had stage T1-T3 N0M0 and about 4 to 10 cm widths. Notes on the study in general: Unsorted bulk sampling ruled out any CD4+ versus CD8+ repertoire comparison.

With a constant-region primer, TCR beta cDNA was made from around 520 ng of total RNA. ARM-PCR, slightly modified, supplied the TCR beta libraries through three nested multiplex PCR rounds. In the first two PCR rounds, TRBV1-TRBV30 forward primers were paired with a C-beta reverse primer, and each round lasted roughly 9 cycles. Via MiXCR, TCRdb re-called the multiplex PCR reads, giving one row per CDR3 protein. The sample has 300,000 to 400,000 distinct CDR3 sequences, approximately 60% seen once. Per germline, CDR1 MDHEN and CDR2 SYDVKM. Trimming pared 8 bases from V and 2 bases from J, leaving 10 bases between. CDR3 length equals 12 residues. Germline DNA was also extracted, and blood RNA was taken from unsorted whole blood. Peripheral blood, around 4 milliliters, was collected prior to surgery.

The gene calls are TRBV28 and TRBJ2-7, with no clear D. Sequencing used peripheral blood. The origin of this receptor is a man aged 35 to 55 with primary liver carcinoma and hepatitis B virus infection. CDR3 protein: CASGLRTYEQYF. The CDR3 DNA sequence: TGTGCCAGCGGCCTCCGTACCTACGAGCAGTACTTC.